This is a list of T cell receptor beta chains from one sample in a study of cytomegalovirus exposure and HLA in healthy donors. TCRdb's copy holds only in-frame clones and misses some; the assay was immunoSEQ multiplex PCR. The sample shows 140,000 or so clones, around 80% of them seen only once. The sequencing input was PBMCs. These TCRs come from a man in his forties in good health and CMV-seronegative. The CDR3 runs from the conserved cysteine through the conserved F or W. The D gene is left open where the match is weak. Not all rows give a size; the values are once, few, many and, for expanded clones, a class.

clone_size,d_call,j_call,v_call,cdr3_aa,cdr3_nt
once,TRBD2,TRBJ2-5,TRBV5-1,CASSSTSGAGETQYF,TGCGCCAGCAGCTCGACTAGCGGGGCTGGGGAGACCCAGTACTTC
.,.,TRBJ2-3,TRBV5-6,CASSLTGGADTQYF,TGTGCCAGCAGCTTAACAGGGGGGGCAGATACGCAGTATTTT
few,.,TRBJ2-5,TRBV5-6,CASSLGLAFQETQYF,TGTGCCAGCAGCTTGGGGCTAGCCTTTCAAGAGACCCAGTACTTC
.,.,TRBJ2-7,TRBV6-5,CASRLRDSYEQYF,TGTGCCAGCAGGCTCAGGGATTCCTACGAGCAGTACTTC
.,.,TRBJ1-5,TRBV19,CASSLGGTGNQPQHF,TGTGCCAGTTCTCTGGGGGGGACGGGCAATCAGCCCCAGCATTTT
once,TRBD1,TRBJ2-4,TRBV5-1,CASSPTGGSMSNIQYF,TGCGCCAGCAGCCCGACAGGGGGCAGTATGTCAAACATTCAGTACTTC
.,.,TRBJ2-7,TRBV27,CASSLQASISYEQYF,TGTGCCAGCAGTTTACAGGCCAGTATCTCCTACGAGCAGTACTTC
once,.,TRBJ2-7,TRBV7-2,CASSFDSSTSSYEQYF,TGTGCCAGCAGCTTCGATTCGTCCACTTCCTCCTACGAGCAGTACTTC
.,.,TRBJ2-5,TRBV2,CASGKDIGGQETQYF,TGTGCCAGCGGGAAAGACATTGGAGGGCAAGAGACCCAGTACTTC
.,TRBD1,TRBJ2-2,TRBV11-3,CASSLGQGPGELFF,TGTGCCAGCAGCTTAGGACAGGGGCCCGGGGAGCTGTTTTTT
.,TRBD1,TRBJ2-3,TRBV4-3,CASSQGGQGLSDTQYF,TGCGCCAGCAGCCAAGGAGGACAGGGGTTATCAGATACGCAGTATTTT
.,.,TRBJ2-5,TRBV5-1,CASSFSGNPEETQYF,TGCGCCAGCAGCTTTTCGGGGAACCCCGAAGAGACCCAGTACTTC
.,.,TRBJ1-2,TRBV12-2,CASRLGPCGQDKFYGYTF,TGTGCAAGTCGCTTAGGGCCCTGCGGACAGGACAAATTCTATGGCTACACCTTC
.,.,TRBJ2-5,TRBV6-5,CASTTRGLKTQYF,TGTGCCAGCACCACAAGGGGCCTGAAGACCCAGTACTTC
.,TRBD1,TRBJ2-7,TRBV19,CASTPSRTGGYEQYF,TGTGCCAGTACTCCTTCCCGGACAGGAGGCTACGAGCAGTACTTC
.,.,TRBJ1-1,TRBV7-6,CASSSGFTTEAFF,TGTGCCAGCAGCTCCGGGTTTACCACTGAAGCTTTCTTT
.,.,TRBJ1-1,TRBV7-8,CASSSLDRFRTEAFF,TGTGCCAGCAGCTCACTTGACAGGTTTCGCACTGAAGCTTTCTTT
.,TRBD1,TRBJ1-2,TRBV7-2,CASSKDRVGGYTF,TGTGCCAGCAGCAAGGACAGGGTGGGTGGCTACACCTTC
.,.,TRBJ1-4,TRBV6-4,CASSRDRGEKLFF,TGTGCCAGCAGTAGAGATAGAGGTGAAAAACTGTTTTTT
.,TRBD2,TRBJ2-3,TRBV4-3,CASSQLRGGSGGTDTQYF,TGCGCCAGCAGCCAGCTGAGAGGCGGTAGCGGGGGTACAGATACGCAGTATTTT
.,TRBD1,TRBJ2-7,TRBV30,CAWSQLGQSYEQYF,TGTGCCTGGAGCCAACTGGGACAGTCCTACGAGCAGTACTTC
.,TRBD2,TRBJ2-7,TRBV19,CASSPPSTSLYEQYF,TGTGCCAGTAGTCCCCCTTCGACTAGCCTTTACGAGCAGTACTTC
.,.,TRBJ2-7,TRBV15,CATSRDRSLYEQYF,TGTGCCACCAGCAGAGACAGATCTCTCTACGAGCAGTACTTC
.,.,TRBJ2-4,TRBV5-6,CASSLGPGRNIQYF,TGTGCCAGCAGCTTGGGACCAGGGCGAAACATTCAGTACTTC
.,TRBD1,TRBJ2-6,TRBV7-3,CASSSGQGSRGANVLTF,TGTGCCAGCAGCTCGGGACAGGGGTCTCGTGGGGCCAACGTCCTGACTTTC
.,.,TRBJ1-3,TRBV5-1,CASSLDRHPGNTIYF,TGCGCCAGCAGCTTGGACCGACACCCTGGAAACACCATATATTTT
.,.,TRBJ1-4,TRBV5-1,CASSLGEGRNEKLFF,TGCGCCAGCAGCTTGGGAGAGGGGAGGAATGAAAAACTGTTTTTT
.,.,TRBJ2-5,TRBV2,CASSPQVAQYF,TGTGCCAGCAGCCCCCAGGTCGCGCAGTACTTC
.,.,TRBJ2-2,TRBV11-3,CASSLVLGAAIGELFF,TGTGCCAGCAGCTTAGTTTTAGGGGCAGCGATCGGGGAGCTGTTTTTT
.,TRBD2,TRBJ2-7,TRBV11-2,CASSLVGRGAYEQYF,TGTGCCAGCAGCTTAGTAGGTCGGGGGGCCTACGAGCAGTACTTC
.,.,TRBJ1-1,TRBV4-2,CASSQATGIPNTEAFF,TGTGCCAGCAGCCAAGCTACAGGGATCCCGAACACTGAAGCTTTCTTT
.,TRBD1,TRBJ1-2,TRBV5-1,CASSPGQGNGYTF,TGCGCCAGCAGCCCGGGACAGGGCAATGGCTACACCTTC
.,TRBD1,TRBJ1-6,TRBV5-6,CASSLWAGTGPSPLHF,TGTGCCAGCAGCTTGTGGGCCGGGACAGGGCCTTCACCCCTCCACTTT
.,.,TRBJ2-3,TRBV7-7,CASSLVGGPTDTQYF,TGTGCCAGCAGCTTAGTCGGGGGGCCAACAGATACGCAGTATTTT
.,TRBD1,TRBJ1-5,TRBV29-1,CSAQGVNQPQHF,TGCAGCGCCCAGGGGGTCAATCAGCCCCAGCATTTT
few,TRBD2,TRBJ2-1,TRBV7-3,CASSPRMGGYNEQFF,TGTGCCAGCAGCCCCAGGATGGGGGGGTACAATGAGCAGTTCTTC
.,.,TRBJ2-1,TRBV7-9,CASSRMGGMTLYNEQFF,TGTGCCAGCAGCCGGATGGGGGGTATGACTTTGTACAATGAGCAGTTCTTC
few,.,TRBJ2-2,TRBV14,CASSQDNRIWIGTGELFF,TGTGCCAGCAGCCAAGATAACAGGATTTGGATCGGCACCGGGGAGCTGTTTTTT
.,TRBD1,TRBJ1-4,TRBV18,CASSPGTGASEKLFF,TGTGCCAGCTCACCAGGGACAGGGGCTAGTGAAAAACTGTTTTTT
.,.,TRBJ1-6,TRBV19,CASTDGLQASSYNSPLHF,TGTGCCAGTACCGATGGGTTGCAGGCGAGCTCCTATAATTCACCCCTCCACTTT
.,.,TRBJ2-5,TRBV30,CAWSVSTVKETQYF,TGTGCCTGGAGTGTATCGACAGTAAAAGAGACCCAGTACTTC
.,.,TRBJ2-2,TRBV21-1,CASSKVDRGDTGELFF,TGTGCCAGCAGCAAAGTAGACAGGGGGGACACCGGGGAGCTGTTTTTT